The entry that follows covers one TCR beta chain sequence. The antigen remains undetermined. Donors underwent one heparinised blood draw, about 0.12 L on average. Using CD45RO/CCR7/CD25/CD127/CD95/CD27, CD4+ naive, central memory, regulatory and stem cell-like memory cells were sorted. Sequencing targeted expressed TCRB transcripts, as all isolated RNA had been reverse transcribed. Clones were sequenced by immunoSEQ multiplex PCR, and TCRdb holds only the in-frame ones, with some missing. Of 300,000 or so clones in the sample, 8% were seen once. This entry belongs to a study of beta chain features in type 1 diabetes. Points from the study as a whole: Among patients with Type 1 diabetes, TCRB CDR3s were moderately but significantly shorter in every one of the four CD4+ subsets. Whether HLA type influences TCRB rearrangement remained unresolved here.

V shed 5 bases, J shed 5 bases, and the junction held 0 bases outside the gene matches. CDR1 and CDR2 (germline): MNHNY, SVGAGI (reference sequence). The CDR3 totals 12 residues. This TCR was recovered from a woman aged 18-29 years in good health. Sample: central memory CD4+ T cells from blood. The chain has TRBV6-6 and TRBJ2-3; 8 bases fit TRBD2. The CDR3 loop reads CASSSGRDTQYF. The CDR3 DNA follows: TGTGCCAGCAGTAGCGGGAGAGATACGCAGTATTTT.